The 9 T cell receptor beta chains below all came from one sample that was sequenced in a study of T cells in women clearing cervical HPV infection. Here immunoSEQ multiplex PCR was the method, and the copy in TCRdb shows in-frame clones only, minus some. The table for this sample gives tens of thousands of clones. Sequences were obtained from blood buffy coat. These receptors were collected from a woman aged 18 to 75 with a cervical HPV16 infection that either progressed to CIN3+ or cleared (not recorded which).

Comments on this clone: The read ends 3 residues before the CDR3 terminus; that terminus is restored from the germline J gene. The rearrangement uses TRBV7-9 and TRBJ2-2; 7 bases match TRBD2. Trimming cost V 8 bases and J 7 bases; bases outside gene matches: 13. Germline CDR1 is SEHNR and CDR2 is FQNEAQ (reference sequence). The CDR3 is 15 residues long. The CDR3 protein is CASRPSRETFGELFF. Partial CDR3 DNA: TGTGCCAGCCGACCCTCGCGGGAGACGTTCGGGGAG.

In regard to this clone: The read falls 3 residues short of the CDR3 end, and the missing part is taken from the germline J gene. The V and J genes are TRBV10-3 and TRBJ2-1; D perhaps matches TRBD1 (5 bases). V dropped 5 bases and J dropped 8 bases, with 19 bases sitting between them. Germline CDR1 and CDR2: ENHRY and SYGVKD. The CDR3 totals 15 residues. The CDR3 bases that were read are TGTGCCATCAGTCTTTCCCCGCAGGGTAACGATGAG. This translates into CAISLSPQGNDE. The whole CDR3 region reads CAISLSPQGNDEQFF.

A word on this clone: Read coverage stops 3 residues before the CDR3 terminus; the germline J gene supplies the remainder. V and J are TRBV4-2 and TRBJ1-2, with TRBD1 identical over 7 bases. The CDR3 is made up of 17 amino acids. Germline V gene sequence: CDR1 LGHNA, CDR2 YNFKEQ. The DNA read from the CDR3 is TGTGCCAGCAGCCAACCTACGACAGGGTGGGGCGGGAGGGGC. Its protein product is CASSQPTTGWGGRG. The whole CDR3 is CASSQPTTGWGGRGYTF.

Worth noting for this clone: The read terminates 3 residues ahead of where the CDR3 ends, so the germline J gene completes it. The chain recombines TRBV5-4 with TRBJ2-3, with 9 bases that match TRBD2. The CDR3 is 14 residues long. From germline, CDR1 is SGHNT and CDR2 YYREEE (reference sequence). After removal of 4 bases from V and 6 bases from J, the junction contained 6 bases not matched to a gene. The sequenced part of the CDR3 DNA is TGTGCCAGCAGCCAAAGGAGCGGGAGGGATACG. This translates into CASSQRSGRDT. The entire CDR3 protein reads CASSQRSGRDTQYF. The full variable domain, rest sourced from reference TRBV5-4 and TRBJ2-3, is ETGVTQSPTHLIKTRGQQVTLRCSSQSGHNTVSWYQQALGQGPQFIFQYYREEENGRGNFPPRFSGLQFPNYSSELNVNALELDDSALYLCASSQRSGRDTQYFGPGTRLTVL.

Of note for this clone: Sequencing ends 3 residues short of the CDR3 end; the germline J gene provides the rest. The chain carries TRBV19 and TRBJ2-7; TRBD2 matches 10 bases. This CDR3 comprises 14 residues. Germline V gene data show CDR1 as LNHDA and CDR2 as SQIVND (reference sequence). Trimming removed 3 bases from V and 4 bases from J; junction bases left unmatched: 3. CDR3 loop: CASSISSGRYEQYF. The sequenced CDR3 bases are TGTGCCAGTAGTATCTCTAGCGGGAGATACGAG.

About this clone itself: The read finishes 3 residues shy of the CDR3 end, and the germline J gene is used to complete it. The rearrangement uses TRBV30 and TRBJ1-2, with 8 nucleotides matching TRBD1. The CDR3 consists of 14 residues. CDR1 and CDR2 (germline): GTSNPN, SVGIG (reference sequence). The CDR3 loop is CAWGKQGGGQPYTF. CDR3 DNA (partial): TGTGCCTGGGGAAAACAGGGGGGAGGTCAGCCC.

Concerning this clone: Sequencing ends 3 residues short of the CDR3 end; the germline J gene provides the rest. The chain combines TRBV18 with TRBJ1-1, with D unclear. This CDR3 comprises 15 residues. The V end was cut by 6 bases, the J end by 1 base, with 15 bases between. Germline CDR1 and CDR2: KGHSH and LQKENI. Here the CDR3 reads CASSALLTPNTEAFF. Incomplete CDR3 DNA: TGTGCCAGCTCCGCGCTCCTGACACCGAACACTGAA.

Concerning this clone itself: The read is 3 residues too short to cover the CDR3 end, so that end is filled in from the germline J gene. The chain carries TRBV20-1 and TRBJ2-5; 7 bases are a match to TRBD1. Germline loops: CDR1 DFQATT, CDR2 SNEGSKA (reference sequence). Trimming removed 6 bases from V and 2 bases from J; junction bases left unmatched: 3. CDR3 size: 12 residues. The CDR3 bases that were read are TGCAGTGCGGGGACAGCACAAGAGACC. It translates to CSAGTAQET. In full, the CDR3 is CSAGTAQETQYF.

As to this clone: The read stops 3 residues short of the end of the CDR3; the missing end is completed from the germline J gene. The genes are TRBV4-1 and TRBJ2-7, with D uncertain. The V gene's germline CDR1 is MGHRA and CDR2 YSYEKL. The CDR3 is made up of 16 amino acids. Trimming left V 1 base short and J 3 bases short, with 16 bases between. The chain's CDR3 is CASSQGAVNLIYEQYF. The CDR3 bases that were read are TGCGCCAGCAGCCAAGGAGCCGTCAACCTTATCTACGAG.